These T cell receptor beta chains were read from a single sample in a study of T-cell reconstitution after alpha-beta-depleted transplantation in children. MiXCR was run by TCRdb on the PCR reads, yielding one entry per CDR3 protein. Of roughly 610,000 distinct CDR3 sequences in the sample, about 11% were seen once. Sequences were derived from PBMCs from the stem cell graft donor, sampled from the stem cell graft. The receptors shown here come from a human donor who donated a stem cell graft to a child with acute myeloid leukemia. Both conserved end residues are part of each CDR3. Each record gives: V gene, J gene, CDR3 protein.

TRBV20-1	TRBJ2-7	CSAPGTSGRVYEQYF
TRBV6-2/TRBV6-3	TRBJ1-1	CASSYDKQGPEAFF
TRBV20-1	TRBJ2-5	CSALPTNQETQYF
TRBV6-5	TRBJ2-3	CASSYFRGRAVSTDTQYF
TRBV6-2/TRBV6-3	TRBJ1-5	CASSPDPWTEKRQPQHF
TRBV7-8	TRBJ2-7	CASSLTPGLGIEQYF
TRBV4-3	TRBJ2-1	CASSQGRGVEQFF
TRBV12-3/TRBV12-4	TRBJ2-3	CASSSILAGDTDTQYF
TRBV6-1	TRBJ1-1	CASSAPTGNTEAFF
TRBV12-3/TRBV12-4	TRBJ2-2	CASSILQGSGELFF
TRBV12-3/TRBV12-4	TRBJ2-1	CASSFQREGSEQFF
TRBV20-1	TRBJ2-3	CSARPYTSTDTQYF
TRBV20-1	TRBJ2-7	CSARLGVSGRAGYEQYF
TRBV20-1	TRBJ2-5	CSYPGVEETQYF
TRBV29-1	TRBJ2-5	CSVQGRETQYF
TRBV29-1	TRBJ2-3	CSGDSGGTDTQYF
TRBV9	TRBJ2-1	CASSVELSVNEQFF
TRBV12-3/TRBV12-4	TRBJ1-5	CASSSGQPNQPQHF
TRBV7-2	TRBJ2-7	CASSPRLAGPEQYF
TRBV20-1	TRBJ2-1	CSALGPTQNEQFF
TRBV29-1	TRBJ2-1	CSVDGQGHLYNEQFF
TRBV29-1	TRBJ2-1	CSVEAVRDEQFF
TRBV12-3/TRBV12-4	TRBJ2-7	CASSFAGYEQYF
TRBV4-1	TRBJ1-4	CASSPRTEFNEKLFF
TRBV20-1	TRBJ1-5	CSALQGAPYSNQPQHF
TRBV20-1	TRBJ2-7	CSASAPDRGEPYEQYF
TRBV7-9	TRBJ2-7	CASSLGTGVTNEQYF
TRBV24-1	TRBJ2-1	CATSVRTGTSGSYNEQFF
TRBV5-1	TRBJ2-4	CASSLTGENIQYF
TRBV12-3/TRBV12-4	TRBJ1-6	CASSLVRSPLHF
TRBV9	TRBJ2-3	CASSAWEFPDTQYF
TRBV27	TRBJ2-1	CASSFVGSYNEQFF
TRBV29-1	TRBJ2-3	CSVIPMTGSTDTQYF
TRBV5-1	TRBJ2-2	CASSSETGELFF
TRBV4-2	TRBJ2-2	CASSQDRQGGNTGELFF
TRBV21-1	TRBJ2-5	CASSIKIPRLAGGQETQYF
TRBV12-3/TRBV12-4	TRBJ2-5	CASSPNGPLVETQYF
TRBV6-1	TRBJ2-5	CASTPRARGQETQYF
TRBV29-1	TRBJ2-5	CSVRESSWETQYF
TRBV12-3/TRBV12-4	TRBJ1-1	CASSWAENTEAFF
TRBV29-1	TRBJ1-1	CSAWGDTEAFF
TRBV29-1	TRBJ2-1	CSLWTSGIGNEQFF
TRBV7-9	TRBJ2-3	CASSLTGEHTDTQYF
TRBV3-1	TRBJ2-1	CASCHGTSGRGSYNEQFF
TRBV30	TRBJ1-3	CAWKGQGAGNTIYF
TRBV7-9	TRBJ1-2	CASSLVTGGPHGYTF
TRBV7-6	TRBJ1-4	CASSLEADNEKLFF